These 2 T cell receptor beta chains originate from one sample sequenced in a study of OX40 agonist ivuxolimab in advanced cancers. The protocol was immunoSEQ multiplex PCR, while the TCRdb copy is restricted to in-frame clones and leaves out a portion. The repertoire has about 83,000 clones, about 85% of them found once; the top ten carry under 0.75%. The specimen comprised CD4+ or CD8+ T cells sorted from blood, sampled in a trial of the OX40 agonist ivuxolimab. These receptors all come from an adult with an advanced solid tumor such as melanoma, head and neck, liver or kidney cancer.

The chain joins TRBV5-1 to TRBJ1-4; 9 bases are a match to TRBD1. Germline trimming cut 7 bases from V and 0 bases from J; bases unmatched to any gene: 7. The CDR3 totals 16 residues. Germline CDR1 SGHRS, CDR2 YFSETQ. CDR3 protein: CASQQGALTTNEKLFF. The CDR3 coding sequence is TGCGCCAGCCAACAGGGGGCCCTCACAACTAATGAAAAACTGTTTTTT.

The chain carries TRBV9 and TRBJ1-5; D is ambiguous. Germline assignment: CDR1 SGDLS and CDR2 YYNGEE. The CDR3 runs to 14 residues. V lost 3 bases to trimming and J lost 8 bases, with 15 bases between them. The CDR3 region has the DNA TGTGCCAGCAGCGGTAGAGCCGAGACGGAGCCCCAGCATTTT. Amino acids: CASSGRAETEPQHF.